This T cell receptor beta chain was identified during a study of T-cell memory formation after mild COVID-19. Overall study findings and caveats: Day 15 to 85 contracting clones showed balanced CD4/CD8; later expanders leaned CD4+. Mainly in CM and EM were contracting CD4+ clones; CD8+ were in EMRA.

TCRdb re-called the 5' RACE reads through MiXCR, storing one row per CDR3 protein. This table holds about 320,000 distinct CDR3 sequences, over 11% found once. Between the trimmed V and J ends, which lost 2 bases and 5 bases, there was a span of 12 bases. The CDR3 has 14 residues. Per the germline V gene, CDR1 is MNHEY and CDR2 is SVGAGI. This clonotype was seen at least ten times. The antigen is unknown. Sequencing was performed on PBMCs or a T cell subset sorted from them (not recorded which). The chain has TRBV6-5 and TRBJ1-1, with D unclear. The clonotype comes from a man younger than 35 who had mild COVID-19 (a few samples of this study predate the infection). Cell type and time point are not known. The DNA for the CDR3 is TGTGCCAGCAGTTACCGTCGGCCAGGTACTGAAGCTTTCTTT. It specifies CASSYRRPGTEAFF.